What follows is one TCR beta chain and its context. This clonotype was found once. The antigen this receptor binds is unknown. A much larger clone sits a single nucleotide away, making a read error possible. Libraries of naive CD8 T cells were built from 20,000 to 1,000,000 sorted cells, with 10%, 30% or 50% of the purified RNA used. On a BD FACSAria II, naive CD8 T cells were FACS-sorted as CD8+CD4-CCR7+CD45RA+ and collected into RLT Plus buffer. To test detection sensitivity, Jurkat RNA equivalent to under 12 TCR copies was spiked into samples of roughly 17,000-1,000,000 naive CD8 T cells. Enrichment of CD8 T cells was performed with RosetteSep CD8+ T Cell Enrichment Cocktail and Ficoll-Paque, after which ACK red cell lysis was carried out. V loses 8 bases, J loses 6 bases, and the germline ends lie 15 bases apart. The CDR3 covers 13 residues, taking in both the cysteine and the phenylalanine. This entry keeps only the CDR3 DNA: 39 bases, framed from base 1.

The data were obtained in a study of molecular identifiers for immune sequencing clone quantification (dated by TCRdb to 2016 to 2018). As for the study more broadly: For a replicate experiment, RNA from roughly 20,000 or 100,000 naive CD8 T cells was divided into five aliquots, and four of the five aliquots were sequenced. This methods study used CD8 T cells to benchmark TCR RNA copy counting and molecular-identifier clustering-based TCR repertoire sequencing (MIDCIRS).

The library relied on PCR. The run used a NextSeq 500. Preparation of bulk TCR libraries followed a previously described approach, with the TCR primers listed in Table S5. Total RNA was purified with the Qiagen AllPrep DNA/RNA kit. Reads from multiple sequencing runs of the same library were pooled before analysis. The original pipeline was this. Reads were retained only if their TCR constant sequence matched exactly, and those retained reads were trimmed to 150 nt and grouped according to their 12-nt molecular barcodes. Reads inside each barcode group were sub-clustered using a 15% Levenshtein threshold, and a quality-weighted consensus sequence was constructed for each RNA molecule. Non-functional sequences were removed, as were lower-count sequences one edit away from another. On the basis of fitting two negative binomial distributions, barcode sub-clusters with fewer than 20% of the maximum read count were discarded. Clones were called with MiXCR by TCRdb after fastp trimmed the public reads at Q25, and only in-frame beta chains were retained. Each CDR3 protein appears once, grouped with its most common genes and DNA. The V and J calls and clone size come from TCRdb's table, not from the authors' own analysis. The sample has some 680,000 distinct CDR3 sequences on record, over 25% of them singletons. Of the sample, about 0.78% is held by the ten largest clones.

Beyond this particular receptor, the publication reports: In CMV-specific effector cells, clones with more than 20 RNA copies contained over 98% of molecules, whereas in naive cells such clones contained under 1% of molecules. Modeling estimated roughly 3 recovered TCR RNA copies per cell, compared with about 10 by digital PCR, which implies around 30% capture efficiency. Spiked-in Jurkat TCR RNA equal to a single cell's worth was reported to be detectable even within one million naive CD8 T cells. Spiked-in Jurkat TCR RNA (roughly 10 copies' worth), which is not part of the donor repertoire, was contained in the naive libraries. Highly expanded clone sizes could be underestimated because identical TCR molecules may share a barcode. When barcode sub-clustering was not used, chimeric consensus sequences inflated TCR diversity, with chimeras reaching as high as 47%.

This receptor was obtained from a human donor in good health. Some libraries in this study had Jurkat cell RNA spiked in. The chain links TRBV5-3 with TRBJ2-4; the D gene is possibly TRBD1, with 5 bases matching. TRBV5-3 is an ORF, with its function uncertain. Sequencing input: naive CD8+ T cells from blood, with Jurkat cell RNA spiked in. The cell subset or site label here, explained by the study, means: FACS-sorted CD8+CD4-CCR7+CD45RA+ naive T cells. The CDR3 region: CASGFNQGNIQYF. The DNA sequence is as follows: TGTGCCAGCGGCTTCAATCAGGGAAACATTCAGTACTTC.